Listed below are T cell receptor beta chains from one sample, sequenced in a study of early T cells in non-severe SARS-CoV-2 infection. TCRdb used MiXCR to reprocess the 5' RACE reads, holding one entry per CDR3 protein. The sample has more than 75,000 distinct CDR3 sequences; 12% to 15% are singletons. The sample taken for sequencing was whole blood. These receptors were obtained from an adult who was a healthcare worker with PCR-confirmed SARS-CoV-2 infection or an uninfected control (not recorded which). Both conserved end residues are part of each CDR3. The D gene is left open where the match is weak. Only some rows state a clone size, as once, few, many or a class for expanded clones.

TRBD2,NA,TRBJ2-5,TRBV5-1,16,CASSSGTSGGQETQYF,TGCGCCAGCAGCTCGGGAACTAGCGGGGGCCAAGAGACCCAGTACTTC
TRBD1,NA,TRBJ1-1,TRBV3-1,12,CASSIRQGKAFF,TGTGCCAGCAGCATTCGACAGGGGAAAGCTTTCTTT
TRBD2,many,TRBJ2-4,TRBV18,16,CASSDGLAGGQNIQYF,TGTGCCAGCTCAGATGGACTAGCGGGGGGGCAGAACATTCAGTACTTC
NA,NA,TRBJ1-1,TRBV29-1,13,CSPVAGRNTEAFF,TGCAGCCCTGTGGCGGGAAGGAACACTGAAGCTTTCTTT
NA,NA,TRBJ1-1,TRBV5-1,15,CASSLGQQQNTEAFF,TGCGCCAGCAGCTTGGGACAGCAACAGAACACTGAAGCTTTCTTT
NA,many,TRBJ2-7,TRBV27,11,CASTSLGEQYF,TGTGCCAGCACATCGTTAGGGGAGCAGTACTTC
TRBD1,few,TRBJ2-3,TRBV29-1,13,CSVGRDRADTQYF,TGCAGCGTTGGGCGGGACAGGGCAGATACGCAGTATTTT
NA,many,TRBJ1-1,TRBV5-1,17,CASSLGYQTQMNTEAFF,TGCGCCAGCAGCTTGGGGTATCAGACACAAATGAACACTGAAGCTTTCTTT
TRBD2,many,TRBJ2-1,TRBV6-5,16,CASSLGLAGPNNEQFF,TGTGCCAGCAGTTTAGGACTAGCGGGGCCGAACAATGAGCAGTTCTTC
TRBD2,NA,TRBJ2-2,TRBV10-1,15,CASTEVTSGTGELFF,TGCGCCAGCACCGAGGTGACTAGCGGCACCGGGGAGCTGTTTTTT
NA,many,TRBJ2-7,TRBV29-1,15,CSVEGLASGDYEQYF,TGCAGCGTTGAAGGTCTAGCATCGGGCGACTACGAGCAGTACTTC
NA,NA,TRBJ1-5,TRBV6-1,16,CASSEWGGAGNQPQHF,TGTGCCAGCAGTGAATGGGGAGGGGCCGGCAATCAGCCCCAGCATTTT
TRBD2,many,TRBJ2-3,TRBV7-2,17,CASSLMFTSGGRDTQYF,TGTGCCAGCAGCTTAATGTTTACTAGCGGGGGGCGGGATACGCAGTATTTT
TRBD1,many,TRBJ1-2,TRBV19,14,CASSGQGEYYGYTF,TGTGCCAGTAGCGGACAGGGAGAGTACTATGGCTACACCTTC
NA,many,TRBJ2-1,TRBV29-1,13,CSVGALPANEQFF,TGCAGCGTTGGTGCTCTCCCGGCCAATGAGCAGTTCTTC
NA,many,TRBJ2-7,TRBV5-1,15,CASSPDGGLNYEQYF,TGCGCCAGCAGCCCCGACGGCGGACTAAACTACGAGCAGTACTTC
TRBD1,few,TRBJ2-3,TRBV12-3/TRBV12-4,16,CASRNRGRSGTDTQYF,TGTGCCAGCAGGAACAGGGGGCGAAGTGGCACAGATACGCAGTATTTT
NA,few,TRBJ2-2,TRBV7-2,16,CASSLMVGQQTGELFF,TGTGCCAGCAGCTTAATGGTAGGGCAGCAGACCGGGGAGCTGTTTTTT
TRBD2,few,TRBJ2-2,TRBV7-2,17,CASSWGTSGDHTGELFF,TGTGCCAGCAGCTGGGGGACTAGCGGGGACCACACCGGGGAGCTGTTTTTT
TRBD1,few,TRBJ1-4,TRBV20-1,13,CSARQGANEKLFF,TGCAGTGCCCGACAGGGGGCGAATGAAAAACTGTTTTTT
NA,NA,TRBJ1-2,TRBV28,14,CASRRDRTNYGYTF,TGTGCCAGCAGGAGGGACCGAACTAACTATGGCTACACCTTC
TRBD1,many,TRBJ2-7,TRBV11-2,14,CASSLRTGASEQYF,TGTGCCAGCAGCTTACGGACAGGGGCGAGCGAGCAGTACTTC